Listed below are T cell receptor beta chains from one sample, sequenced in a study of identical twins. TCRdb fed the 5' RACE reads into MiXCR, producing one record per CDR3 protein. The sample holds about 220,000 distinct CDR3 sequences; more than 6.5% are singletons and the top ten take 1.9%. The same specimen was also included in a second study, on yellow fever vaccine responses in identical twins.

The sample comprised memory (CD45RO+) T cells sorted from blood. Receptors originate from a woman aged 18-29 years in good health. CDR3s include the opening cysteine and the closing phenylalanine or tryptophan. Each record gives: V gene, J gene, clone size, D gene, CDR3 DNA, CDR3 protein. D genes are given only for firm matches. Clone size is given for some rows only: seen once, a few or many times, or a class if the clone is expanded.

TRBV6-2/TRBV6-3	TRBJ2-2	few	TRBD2	TGTGCCAGCAGTTACTCGACTAGCGGGGGGCGGAACACCGGGGAGCTGTTTTTT	CASSYSTSGGRNTGELFF
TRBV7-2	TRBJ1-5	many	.	TGTGCCAGCAGCTTAAGATGGGGGGCAGAACAGCCCCAGCATTTT	CASSLRWGAEQPQHF
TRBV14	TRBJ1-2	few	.	TGTGCCAGCAGCCAAGATTGGGGGACCTATGGCTACACCTTC	CASSQDWGTYGYTF
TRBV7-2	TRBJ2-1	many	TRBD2	TGTGCCAGCAGCTCGACTAGCGGGGCTTACAATGAGCAGTTCTTC	CASSSTSGAYNEQFF
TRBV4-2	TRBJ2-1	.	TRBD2	TGTGCCAGCAGCCTTCCCGGGACTAGCGGGAGCGGCTACAATGAGCAGTTCTTC	CASSLPGTSGSGYNEQFF
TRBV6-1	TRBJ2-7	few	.	TGTGCCAGCAGGGTGTTGGGTCAGCTCTACGAGCAGTACTTC	CASRVLGQLYEQYF
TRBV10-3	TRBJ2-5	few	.	TGTGCCATCAGTGAGGGGTTAGGGGAGACCCAGTACTTC	CAISEGLGETQYF
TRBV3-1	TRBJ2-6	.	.	TGTGCCAGCAGCCAAGGGGGGGCGCAGGGCTCTGGGGCCAACGTCCTGACTTTC	CASSQGGAQGSGANVLTF
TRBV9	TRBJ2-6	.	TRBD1	TGTGCCAGCAGCGGGACAGGTCCTGGGGCCAACGTCCTGACTTTC	CASSGTGPGANVLTF
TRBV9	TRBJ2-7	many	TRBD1	TGTGCCAGCAGCGTAGGACAGGGAACCTACGAGCAGTACTTC	CASSVGQGTYEQYF
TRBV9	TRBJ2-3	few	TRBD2	TGTGCCAGCAGCGTAGAGGCGGGGGGCCTATACACAGATACGCAGTATTTT	CASSVEAGGLYTDTQYF
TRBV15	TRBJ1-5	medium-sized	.	TGTGCCACCAGCAGAGGTATAGGGGGGGCTCAGCCCCAGCATTTT	CATSRGIGGAQPQHF
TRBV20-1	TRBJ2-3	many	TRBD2	TGCAGTGCCCGGACTAGCGGGAGGGATACGCAGTATTTT	CSARTSGRDTQYF
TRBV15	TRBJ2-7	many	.	TGTGCCACCAGCAGATCGGGGACCGCGAGCTCCTACGAGCAGTACTTC	CATSRSGTASSYEQYF
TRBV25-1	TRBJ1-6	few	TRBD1	TGTGCCATCAGCTGGTGGACAGGTAGTGGTAGTAATTCACCCCTCCACTTT	CAISWWTGSGSNSPLHF
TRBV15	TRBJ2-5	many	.	TGTGCCACCAGCAGAGGGGGGGACGGGGTACAAGAGACCCAGTACTTC	CATSRGGDGVQETQYF
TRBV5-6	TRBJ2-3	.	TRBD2	TGTGCCAGCAGCTTGACTAGCGGGGCCACAGATACGCAGTATTTT	CASSLTSGATDTQYF
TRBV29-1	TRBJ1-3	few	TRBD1	TGCAGCGTTGTGGGGGGGACAGGGGCTGGAAACACCATATATTTT	CSVVGGTGAGNTIYF
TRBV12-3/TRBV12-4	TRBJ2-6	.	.	TGTGCCAGCATCCCCGCTGGGGCCAACGTCCTGACTTTC	CASIPAGANVLTF
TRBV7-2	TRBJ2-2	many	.	TGTGCCAGCAGCTTTCTCGCATCCGCCGGGGAGCTGTTTTTT	CASSFLASAGELFF
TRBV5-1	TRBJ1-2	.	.	TGCGCCAGCAGCTTCGGGACGGATTATGGCTACACCTTC	CASSFGTDYGYTF
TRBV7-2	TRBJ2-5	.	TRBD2	TGTGCCAGCAGCTTAGATGGGAGGGGACGGGCACAGTACTTC	CASSLDGRGRAQYF
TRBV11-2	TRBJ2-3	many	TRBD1	TGTGCCAGCAGCTTGGGCAGGGGGCTCAGTACGCAGTATTTT	CASSLGRGLSTQYF
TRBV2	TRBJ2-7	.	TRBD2	TGTGCCAGCAGTCTTAGCGGGGGGCCAGCCTACGAGCAGTACTTC	CASSLSGGPAYEQYF
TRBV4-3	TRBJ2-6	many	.	TGCGCCAGCAGCCAAGATCGGGGTGCTGGGGCCAACGTCCTGACTTTC	CASSQDRGAGANVLTF
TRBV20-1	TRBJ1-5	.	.	TGCAGTGCTAGACCCCCCGGGACTTTCAATCAGCCCCAGCATTTT	CSARPPGTFNQPQHF
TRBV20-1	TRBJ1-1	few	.	TGCAGTGCTATCGGACTGATGAACACTGAAGCTTTCTTT	CSAIGLMNTEAFF
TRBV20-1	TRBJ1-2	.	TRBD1	TGCAGTGCTGGCGACAGGGGGGCAACCTTAGGCTATGGCTACACCTTC	CSAGDRGATLGYGYTF
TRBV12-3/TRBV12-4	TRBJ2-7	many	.	TGTGCCAGCAGTTTACAGAGCTCCTACGAGCAGTACTTC	CASSLQSSYEQYF
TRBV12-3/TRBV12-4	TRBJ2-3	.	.	TGTGCCAGCAGTCCCAAGGGAGCGTACGTAGGAGATACGCAGTATTTT	CASSPKGAYVGDTQYF
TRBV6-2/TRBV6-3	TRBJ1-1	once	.	TGTGCCAGCAGTTACTCTACGAACACTGAAGCTTTCTTT	CASSYSTNTEAFF